These T cell receptor beta chains were read from a single sample in a study of cytomegalovirus exposure and HLA in healthy donors. Data came from immunoSEQ multiplex PCR; TCRdb stores just in-frame clones and leaves some out. The sample lists more than 65,000 clones; about 95% were seen once. Sequencing input: PBMCs. Receptor source: a woman younger than 35 in good health and CMV-seronegative. The CDR3 runs from the conserved cysteine through the conserved F or W.

v_call	j_call	cdr3_aa
TRBV5-6	TRBJ1-3	CASSLGGSVSGNTIYF
TRBV11-2	TRBJ2-7	CASSLVGAPYEQYF
TRBV28	TRBJ2-7	CASSAGSSSYEQYF
TRBV7-9	TRBJ1-1	CASSSGQGSTAEAFF
TRBV5-4	TRBJ2-1	CASSLLAGVEQFF
TRBV16	TRBJ1-1	CASSQSGRVNTEAFF
TRBV10-2	TRBJ2-7	CASSESAGGPYEQYF
TRBV15	TRBJ2-1	CATSRDGRGRASNEQFF
TRBV5-6	TRBJ1-1	CASSFGTTEAFF
TRBV27	TRBJ2-1	CASSHSSGSSYNEQFF
TRBV7-2	TRBJ1-5	CASSLNGGATGWDQPQHF
TRBV6-1	TRBJ2-7	CASSPGTLVYEQYF
TRBV13	TRBJ2-7	CASRTRGGSSYEQYF
TRBV9	TRBJ2-3	CASSVGGGLAGVPSTDTQYF
TRBV5-1	TRBJ2-7	CASSFRQGPYEQYF